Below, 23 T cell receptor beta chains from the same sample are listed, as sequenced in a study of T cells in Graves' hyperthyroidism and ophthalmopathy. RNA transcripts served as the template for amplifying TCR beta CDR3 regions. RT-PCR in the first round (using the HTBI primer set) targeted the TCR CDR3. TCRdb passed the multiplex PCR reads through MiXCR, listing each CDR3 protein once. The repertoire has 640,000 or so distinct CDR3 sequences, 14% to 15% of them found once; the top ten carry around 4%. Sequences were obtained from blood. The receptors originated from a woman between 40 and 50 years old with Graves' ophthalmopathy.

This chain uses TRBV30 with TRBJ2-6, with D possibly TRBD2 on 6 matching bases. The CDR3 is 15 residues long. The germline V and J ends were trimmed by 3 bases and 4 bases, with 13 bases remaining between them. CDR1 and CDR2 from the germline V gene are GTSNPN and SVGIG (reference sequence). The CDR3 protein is CAWRAGSGGANVLTF. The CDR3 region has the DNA TGTGCCTGGAGGGCGGGGTCGGGAGGGGCCAACGTCCTGACTTTC.

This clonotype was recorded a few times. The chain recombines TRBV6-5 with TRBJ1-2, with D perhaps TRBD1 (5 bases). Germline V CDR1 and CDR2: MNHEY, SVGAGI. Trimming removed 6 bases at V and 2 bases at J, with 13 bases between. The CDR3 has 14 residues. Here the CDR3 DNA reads TGTGCCAGCAGCCGGGACGGATTAAACTATGGCTACACCTTC. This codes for CASSRDGLNYGYTF.

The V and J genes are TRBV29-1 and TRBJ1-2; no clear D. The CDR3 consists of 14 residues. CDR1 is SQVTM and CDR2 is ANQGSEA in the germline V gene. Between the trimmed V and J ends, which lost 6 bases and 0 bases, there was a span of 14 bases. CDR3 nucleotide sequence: TGCAGCGTCATGCCCCTCCAAGCTAACTATGGCTACACCTTC. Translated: CSVMPLQANYGYTF.

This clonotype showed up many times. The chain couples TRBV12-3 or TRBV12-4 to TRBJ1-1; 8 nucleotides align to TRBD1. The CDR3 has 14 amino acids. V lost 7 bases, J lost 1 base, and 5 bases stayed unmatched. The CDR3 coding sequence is TGTGCCAGCATTCAGGGGGCGGCGAACACTGAAGCTTTCTTT. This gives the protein CASIQGAANTEAFF.

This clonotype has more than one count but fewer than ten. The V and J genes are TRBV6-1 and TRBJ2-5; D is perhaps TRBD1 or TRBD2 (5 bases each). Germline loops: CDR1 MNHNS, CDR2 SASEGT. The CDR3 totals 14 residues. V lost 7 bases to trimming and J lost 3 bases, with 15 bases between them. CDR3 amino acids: CASMGVIGEETQYF. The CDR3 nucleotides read TGTGCCAGCATGGGGGTGATCGGGGAAGAGACCCAGTACTTC.

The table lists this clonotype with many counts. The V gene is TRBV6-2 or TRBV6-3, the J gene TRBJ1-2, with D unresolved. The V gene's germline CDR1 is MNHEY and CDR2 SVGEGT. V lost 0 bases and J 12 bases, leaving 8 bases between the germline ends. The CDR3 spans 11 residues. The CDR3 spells CASSYSGHHTF. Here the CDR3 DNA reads TGTGCCAGCAGTTACTCGGGTCATCACACCTTC.

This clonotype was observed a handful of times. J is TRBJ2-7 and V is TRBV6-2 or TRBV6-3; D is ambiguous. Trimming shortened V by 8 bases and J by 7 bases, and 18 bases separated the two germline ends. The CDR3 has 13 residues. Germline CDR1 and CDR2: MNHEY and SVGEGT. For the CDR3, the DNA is TGTGCCAGCGTGGGCAGGTCGCCTTGGGAGCAGTACTTC. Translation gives CASVGRSPWEQYF.

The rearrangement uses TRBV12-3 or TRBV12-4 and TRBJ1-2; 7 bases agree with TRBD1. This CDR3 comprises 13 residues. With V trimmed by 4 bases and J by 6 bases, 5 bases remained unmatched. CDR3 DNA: TGTGCCAGCAGTTCAATACAGGGGAATGGCTACACCTTC. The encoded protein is CASSSIQGNGYTF.

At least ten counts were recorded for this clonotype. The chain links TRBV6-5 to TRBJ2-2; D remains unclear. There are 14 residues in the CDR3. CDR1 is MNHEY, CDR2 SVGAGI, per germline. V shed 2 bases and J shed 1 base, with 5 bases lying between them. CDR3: CASSYGLNTGELFF. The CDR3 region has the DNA TGTGCCAGCAGTTACGGCTTGAACACCGGGGAGCTGTTTTTT.

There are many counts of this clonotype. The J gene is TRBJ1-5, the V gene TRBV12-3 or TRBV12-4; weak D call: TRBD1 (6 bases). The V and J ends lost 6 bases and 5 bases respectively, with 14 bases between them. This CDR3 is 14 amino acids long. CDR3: CASRGGGRDQPQHF. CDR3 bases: TGTGCCAGCAGGGGGGGGGGCCGCGATCAGCCCCAGCATTTT.

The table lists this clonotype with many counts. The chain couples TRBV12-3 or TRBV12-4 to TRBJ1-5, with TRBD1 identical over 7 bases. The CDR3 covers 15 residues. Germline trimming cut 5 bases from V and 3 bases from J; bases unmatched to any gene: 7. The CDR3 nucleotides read TGTGCCAGCAGTCGACAGGGAGGTTTCAATCAGCCCCAGCATTTT. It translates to CASSRQGGFNQPQHF.

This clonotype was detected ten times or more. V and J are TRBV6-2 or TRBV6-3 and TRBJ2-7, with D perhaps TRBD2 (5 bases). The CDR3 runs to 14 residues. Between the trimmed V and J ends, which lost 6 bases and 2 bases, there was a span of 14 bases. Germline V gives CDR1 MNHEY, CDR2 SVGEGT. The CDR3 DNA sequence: TGTGCCAGCAGGAATCGCGGGTTAGCCTACGAGCAGTACTTC. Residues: CASRNRGLAYEQYF.

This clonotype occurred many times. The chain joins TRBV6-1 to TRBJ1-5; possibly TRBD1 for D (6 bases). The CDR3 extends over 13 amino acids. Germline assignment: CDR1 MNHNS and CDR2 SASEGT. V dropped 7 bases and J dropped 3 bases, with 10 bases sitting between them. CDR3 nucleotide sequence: TGTGCCAGCACAGGACAGCCCAATCAGCCCCAGCATTTT. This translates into CASTGQPNQPQHF.

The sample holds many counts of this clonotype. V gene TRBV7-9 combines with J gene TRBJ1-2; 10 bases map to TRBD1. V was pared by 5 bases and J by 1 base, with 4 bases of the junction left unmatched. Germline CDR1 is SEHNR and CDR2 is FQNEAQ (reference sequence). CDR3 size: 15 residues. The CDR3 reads CASSTRDRGNYGYTF. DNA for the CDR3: TGTGCCAGCAGCACCCGGGACAGGGGTAACTATGGCTACACCTTC.

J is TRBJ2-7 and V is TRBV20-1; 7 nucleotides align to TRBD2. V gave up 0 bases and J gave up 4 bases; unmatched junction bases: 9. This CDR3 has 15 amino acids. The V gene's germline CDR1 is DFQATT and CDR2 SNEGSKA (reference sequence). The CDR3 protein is CSARDAGLPSYEQYF. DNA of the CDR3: TGCAGTGCTAGAGATGCGGGACTACCTTCGTACGAGCAGTACTTC.

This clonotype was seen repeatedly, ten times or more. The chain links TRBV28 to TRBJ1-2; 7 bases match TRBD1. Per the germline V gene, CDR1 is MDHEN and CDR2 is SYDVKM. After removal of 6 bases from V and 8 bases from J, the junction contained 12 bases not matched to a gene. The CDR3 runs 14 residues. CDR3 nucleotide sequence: TGTGCCAGCAGGCCAGACAGGGCCCTAGAGGGCTACACCTTC. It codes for CASRPDRALEGYTF.

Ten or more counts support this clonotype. This CDR3 is CSARDGGRDYEQYF. The CDR3 DNA follows: TGCAGTGCTAGAGATGGCGGGAGGGACTACGAGCAGTACTTC. The chain joins TRBV20-1 to TRBJ2-7; TRBD2 matches 9 bases. The length of the CDR3 is 14 residues. With 0 bases clipped from V and 3 bases from J, the junction kept 3 bases outside the gene matches. Germline CDR1 reads DFQATT; CDR2 reads SNEGSKA (reference sequence).

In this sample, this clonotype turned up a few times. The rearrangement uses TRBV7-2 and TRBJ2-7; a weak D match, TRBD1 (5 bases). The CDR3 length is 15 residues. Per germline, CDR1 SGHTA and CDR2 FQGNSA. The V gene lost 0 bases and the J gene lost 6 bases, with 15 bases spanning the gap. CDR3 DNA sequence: TGTGCCAGCAGCTTAGCGGGGCTAGGTGTTAGCGAGCAGTACTTC. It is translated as CASSLAGLGVSEQYF.

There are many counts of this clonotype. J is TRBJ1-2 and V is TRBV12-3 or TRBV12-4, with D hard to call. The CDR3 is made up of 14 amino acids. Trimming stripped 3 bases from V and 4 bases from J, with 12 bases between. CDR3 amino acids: CASSFPDGFYGYTF. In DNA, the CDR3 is TGTGCCAGCAGTTTCCCTGACGGATTCTATGGCTACACCTTC.

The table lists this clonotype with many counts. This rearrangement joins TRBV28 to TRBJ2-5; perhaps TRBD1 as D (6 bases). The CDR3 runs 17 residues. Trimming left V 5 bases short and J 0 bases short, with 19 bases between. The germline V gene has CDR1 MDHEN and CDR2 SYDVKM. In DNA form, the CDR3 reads TGTGCCAGCAGTGCGCATCCGGACAGACGATACCAAGAGACCCAGTACTTC. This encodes CASSAHPDRRYQETQYF.

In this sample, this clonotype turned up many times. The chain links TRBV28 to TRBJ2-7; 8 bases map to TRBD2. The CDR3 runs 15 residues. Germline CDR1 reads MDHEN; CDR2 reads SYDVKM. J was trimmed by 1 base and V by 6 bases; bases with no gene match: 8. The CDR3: CASSLDSGISYEQYF. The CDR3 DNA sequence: TGTGCCAGCAGCCTTGATAGCGGGATTTCCTACGAGCAGTACTTC.

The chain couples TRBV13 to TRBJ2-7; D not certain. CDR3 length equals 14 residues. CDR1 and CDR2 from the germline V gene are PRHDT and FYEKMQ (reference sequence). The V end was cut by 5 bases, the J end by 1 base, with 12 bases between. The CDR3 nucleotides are TGTGCCAGCAGCCCCCTCACGGAATCCTACGAGCAGTACTTC. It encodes CASSPLTESYEQYF.

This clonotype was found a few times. The CDR3 sequence: CSVGDPRYEQYF. CDR3 DNA: TGCAGCGTTGGCGACCCGAGATACGAGCAGTACTTC. This sequence joins TRBV29-1 and TRBJ2-7; unclear D gene. Germline V gene data show CDR1 as SQVTM and CDR2 as ANQGSEA. V was pared by 4 bases and J by 4 bases, with 11 bases between. The CDR3 extends over 12 amino acids.